These 25 T cell receptor beta chains originate from one sample sequenced in a study of OX40 agonist ivuxolimab in advanced cancers. TCRdb keeps only in-frame clones here, not all; method: immunoSEQ multiplex PCR. The sample includes approximately 33,000 clones, around 85% of them seen just once. Sequences were derived from CD4+ or CD8+ T cells sorted from blood, sampled in a trial of the OX40 agonist ivuxolimab. These receptors were collected from an adult with an advanced solid tumor such as melanoma, head and neck, liver or kidney cancer.

J is TRBJ2-1 and V is TRBV5-6; the D gene is possibly TRBD1 (6 bases). The ends were cut back, 1 base at V and 1 base at J, with 12 bases in the middle. CDR1 is SGHDT and CDR2 is YYEEEE in the germline V gene. This CDR3 comprises 16 residues. In DNA form, the CDR3 reads TGTGCCAGCAGCTTGACCAGGGGATTGTCCTACAATGAGCAGTTCTTC. Amino acids: CASSLTRGLSYNEQFF.

Only one count was recorded for this clone. The rearrangement links TRBV10-2 to TRBJ1-1; no firm D call. Trimming pared 8 bases from V and 1 base from J, leaving 8 bases between. The germline V gene encodes CDR1 WSHSY and CDR2 SAAADI. The CDR3 contains 12 residues. The CDR3: CASGSGNTEAFF. In DNA form, the CDR3 reads TGCGCCAGCGGAAGTGGGAACACTGAAGCTTTCTTT.

The chain recombines TRBV5-4 with TRBJ2-2, with D perhaps matching TRBD2 (5 bases). The CDR3 has 13 residues. CDR1 is SGHNT and CDR2 is YYREEE in the germline V gene (reference sequence). V lost 3 bases to trimming and J lost 4 bases, with 7 bases between them. The CDR3 coding sequence is TGTGCCAGCAGCTATAGCGCCACCGGGGAGCTGTTTTTT. This sequence encodes CASSYSATGELFF.

The chain couples TRBV11-1 to TRBJ2-3; 8 bases match TRBD2. CDR1 is SGHAT and CDR2 is FQDESV in the germline V gene (reference sequence). J lost 2 bases, V lost 5 bases, and 6 bases had no gene match. This CDR3 has 15 residues. The CDR3 here is CASSGGLAVTDTQYF. The CDR3 region has the DNA TGTGCCAGCAGCGGAGGACTAGCCGTCACAGATACGCAGTATTTT.

V gene TRBV5-4 combines with J gene TRBJ2-7; 9 bases line up with TRBD1. The CDR3 is made up of 17 amino acids. The germline V gene has CDR1 SGHNT and CDR2 YYREEE (reference sequence). Unmatched junction bases numbered 17, after V lost 4 bases and J lost 6 bases. The CDR3 reads CASSLAFYRGRTSEQYF. CDR3 nucleotides: TGTGCCAGCAGCCTAGCTTTCTACAGGGGGCGAACGAGCGAGCAGTACTTC.

The rearrangement uses TRBV27 and TRBJ1-5; 7 bases map to TRBD1. V lost 6 bases to trimming and J lost 0 bases; unmatched junction nucleotides: 5. Germline assignment: CDR1 MNHEY and CDR2 SMNVEV (reference sequence). This CDR3 contains 15 residues. The CDR3 DNA sequence: TGTGCCAGCAGCTGGGACAGCAATAGCAATCAGCCCCAGCATTTT. Protein sequence: CASSWDSNSNQPQHF.

The chain couples TRBV27 to TRBJ2-2; no firm D call. The germline V gene has CDR1 MNHEY and CDR2 SMNVEV (reference sequence). The CDR3 runs to 13 residues. V lost 5 bases to trimming and J lost 2 bases, with 6 bases between them. The CDR3: CASSDLNTGELFF. The CDR3 DNA sequence: TGTGCCAGCAGTGACCTCAACACCGGGGAGCTGTTTTTT.

V is TRBV5-1 and J is TRBJ1-1; 10 positions agree with TRBD1. The junction had 6 bases not matched to a gene; V was cut back by 4 bases and J by 12 bases. Germline V lookup: CDR1 SGHRS, CDR2 YFSETQ. This CDR3 spans 12 amino acids. The CDR3 bases are TGCGCCAGCAGCGCGACAGGGGGCTTATCTTTCTTT. Translation: CASSATGGLSFF.

V and J are TRBV5-1 and TRBJ2-5; 10 bases are shared with TRBD1. Germline V gives CDR1 SGHRS, CDR2 YFSETQ. The CDR3 extends over 15 amino acids. The junction had 8 bases not matched to a gene; V was cut back by 4 bases and J by 5 bases. The CDR3 loop is CASSGRQGAWETQYF. The CDR3 DNA sequence: TGCGCCAGCAGCGGCCGACAGGGGGCTTGGGAGACCCAGTACTTC.

The chain is built from TRBV5-1 and TRBJ1-1, with D possibly TRBD1 on 5 matching bases. CDR3 size: 13 residues. Germline loops: CDR1 SGHRS, CDR2 YFSETQ. With 3 bases removed from V and 5 bases from J, the gap between germline ends came to 11 bases. CDR3 coding DNA: TGCGCCAGCAGCTCCGGGGGAGATACTGAAGCTTTCTTT. It is translated as CASSSGGDTEAFF.

The chain has TRBV7-9 and TRBJ2-2; D not certain. The V and J ends lost 8 bases and 7 bases respectively, with 8 bases between them. CDR1 is SEHNR, CDR2 FQNEAQ, per germline (reference sequence). This CDR3 has 11 residues. The CDR3 reads CASGEVGELFF. The CDR3, as DNA: TGTGCCAGCGGAGAGGTCGGGGAGCTGTTTTTT. Full variable domain (missing parts from reference TRBV7-9 and TRBJ2-2): DTGVSQNPRHKITKRGQNVTFRCDPISEHNRLYWYRQTLGQGPEFLTYFQNEAQLEKSRLLSDRFSAERPKGSFSTLEIQRTEQGDSAMYLCASGEVGELFFGEGSRLTVL.

The V and J genes are TRBV20-1 and TRBJ1-1; no reliable D call. The germline CDR1 and CDR2 sequences are DFQATT and SNEGSKA (reference sequence). The V and J ends lost 7 bases and 1 base respectively, with 4 bases between them. This CDR3 has 10 amino acids. CDR3 sequence reads: CSVWNTEAFF. Here the CDR3 DNA reads TGCAGTGTATGGAACACTGAAGCTTTCTTT.

The table lists this clone with a count of one. The gene calls are TRBV6-5 and TRBJ2-7, with 10 positions matching TRBD2. Germline V gives CDR1 MNHEY, CDR2 SVGAGI. Unmatched junction bases numbered 4, after V lost 6 bases and J lost 2 bases. The CDR3 runs to 14 residues. CDR3 amino acids: CASSEREGPYEQYF. CDR3 coding DNA: TGTGCCAGCAGCGAGCGGGAGGGCCCCTACGAGCAGTACTTC.

This clone is a singleton in its sample. The chain employs TRBV5-6 and TRBJ2-7, with 10 bases aligning to TRBD1. The CDR3 is 14 amino acids. From germline, CDR1 is SGHDT and CDR2 YYEEEE. V lost 7 bases, J lost 7 bases, and 11 bases stayed unmatched. The CDR3 is CASRHGTGVREQYF. DNA of the CDR3: TGTGCCAGCCGCCATGGGACAGGGGTGAGGGAGCAGTACTTC.

CDR3: CASSPTSGSTDTQYF. The CDR3 coding sequence is TGTGCCAGCAGCCCCACTAGCGGGAGTACAGATACGCAGTATTTT. The chain recombines TRBV6-4 with TRBJ2-3; 11 nucleotides line up with TRBD2. The CDR3 totals 15 residues. The germline V gene encodes CDR1 MRHNA and CDR2 SNTAGT. The V and J ends lost 6 bases and 3 bases, in that order; junction bases with no gene match: 5.

The rearrangement joins TRBV29-1 to TRBJ2-3; perhaps TRBD2 as D (6 bases). CDR3 length: 16 residues. Germline lookup yields CDR1 SQVTM and CDR2 ANQGSEA. V was trimmed by 2 bases and J by 3 bases, leaving 18 bases between them. Here the CDR3 reads CSVEFGRTGETDTQYF. For the CDR3, the DNA is TGCAGCGTTGAATTTGGCCGGACGGGAGAGACAGATACGCAGTATTTT.

The chain combines TRBV27 with TRBJ2-5; either TRBD1 or TRBD2 may fit D (5 bases each). The CDR3 runs 15 residues. The V gene's germline CDR1 is MNHEY and CDR2 SMNVEV (reference sequence). Trimming stripped 5 bases from V and 5 bases from J, with 18 bases between. CDR3: CASSTNFGAGETQYF. The CDR3 DNA sequence: TGTGCCAGCAGTACAAATTTCGGGGCTGGGGAGACCCAGTACTTC.

The CDR3 here is CASSLTSGYNEQFF. The DNA of the CDR3 is TGTGCCAGCAGTTTAACTAGCGGTTACAATGAGCAGTTCTTC. V usage is TRBV28 and J usage is TRBJ2-1, with TRBD2 matching 8 bases. CDR3 length: 14 amino acids. Germline V gene sequence: CDR1 MDHEN, CDR2 SYDVKM. J gave up 4 bases and V 2 bases, and 1 base lay outside the gene matches.

The chain has TRBV5-3 and TRBJ2-5; D remains unclear. TRBV5-3 is filed as an ORF, its function uncertain. The length of the CDR3 is 11 residues. V was cut by 1 base and J by 5 bases, with 3 bases left in between. DNA of the CDR3: TGTGCCAGAAGCTTGTTGGAGACCCAGTACTTC. Protein sequence: CARSLLETQYF.

This clone showed up just once. This chain joins TRBV28 and TRBJ1-1; D unclear. Looked up from germline, CDR1 is MDHEN and CDR2 is SYDVKM. The CDR3 covers 14 residues. Trimming removed 6 bases at V and 7 bases at J, with 18 bases between. DNA of the CDR3: TGTGCCAGCAGCCGAAATTTTGACGGAATTGAAGCTTTCTTT. Translated: CASSRNFDGIEAFF.

This clone was counted only a few times. The V and J genes are TRBV5-5 and TRBJ1-4; the D gene is possibly TRBD1 (6 bases). Germline lookup yields CDR1 SGHKS and CDR2 YYEKEE (reference sequence). CDR3 length: 15 amino acids. V shed 0 bases and J shed 6 bases, with 12 bases lying between them. The CDR3, as DNA: TGTGCCAGCAGCTTGGAGGGGGTTACCCATGAAAAACTGTTTTTT. As protein: CASSLEGVTHEKLFF.

CDR3 loop: CASSLLDRESSPLHF. DNA for the CDR3: TGTGCCAGCAGTTTATTGGACAGGGAGAGTTCACCCCTCCACTTT. The chain employs TRBV28 and TRBJ1-6, with 8 nucleotides matching TRBD1. The germline CDR1 and CDR2 sequences are MDHEN and SYDVKM. Trimming cost V 1 base and J 9 bases; bases outside gene matches: 5. The CDR3 contains 15 residues. Variable domain in full (rest from reference TRBV28 and TRBJ1-6): DVKVTQSSRYLVKRTGEKVFLECVQDMDHENMFWYRQDPGLGLRLIYFSYDVKMKEKGDIPEGYSVSREKKERFSLILESASTNQTSMYLCASSLLDRESSPLHFGNGTRLTVT.

V and J are TRBV11-2 and TRBJ2-2; 7 positions match TRBD2. This CDR3 is built from 16 residues. With 5 bases clipped from V and 4 bases from J, the junction kept 10 bases outside the gene matches. Germline CDR1 reads SGHAT; CDR2 reads FQNNGV. The DNA for the CDR3 is TGTGCCAGCAGCAACATAGCGGGCCGTGTCACCGGGGAGCTGTTTTTT. Amino acid sequence: CASSNIAGRVTGELFF.

The chain joins TRBV5-6 to TRBJ2-3; D ambiguous. Trimming cost V 0 bases and J 4 bases, with 6 bases left between them. The CDR3 extends over 13 amino acids. CDR1 and CDR2 (germline): SGHDT, YYEEEE. The CDR3 is CASSLDSPDTQYF. The CDR3 DNA reads as TGTGCCAGCAGCTTGGACTCCCCAGATACGCAGTATTTT.

This clone showed up just once. V is TRBV5-5 and J is TRBJ2-7; D is perhaps TRBD1 or TRBD2 (5 bases each). The V end lost 1 base, the J end lost 2 bases, and 10 bases lay between the germline ends. Germline CDR1 SGHKS, CDR2 YYEKEE (reference sequence). The CDR3 has 14 residues. CDR3 in amino acids: CASSLWDGAYEQYF. The DNA of the CDR3 is TGTGCCAGCAGCTTGTGGGACGGAGCCTACGAGCAGTACTTC.